This TCR beta chain was captured by sequencing in a study of shared T cell receptors in the human thymus. Assay used: immunoSEQ multiplex PCR; TCRdb lists only in-frame clones, some missing. Here the sample spans under 700,000 clones, 78% being singletons. In germline, CDR1 is SGHTA, CDR2 FQGNSA. The V end lost 5 bases, the J end lost 2 bases, and 10 bases lay between the germline ends. The CDR3 consists of 13 residues. These data are also associated with another study on human thymus T cells. That source adds: Infants served as donors; they were healthy and Finnish and were having corrective surgery for congenital heart defects. Obtained as resections during corrective heart surgery, the thymus tissue was then studied. Usage of V and J genes appeared biased in thymic and blood repertoires. Unrelated people showed highly overlapping thymic repertoires, related research reported.

The rearrangement joins TRBV7-2 to TRBJ2-7; no firm D call. This clonotype originated in a boy under three years old with a congenital heart defect. Sequenced material: thymocytes. The chain's CDR3 is CASSPRTAYEQYF. CDR3 coding DNA: TGTGCCAGCAGCCCCCGTACGGCCTACGAGCAGTACTTC.